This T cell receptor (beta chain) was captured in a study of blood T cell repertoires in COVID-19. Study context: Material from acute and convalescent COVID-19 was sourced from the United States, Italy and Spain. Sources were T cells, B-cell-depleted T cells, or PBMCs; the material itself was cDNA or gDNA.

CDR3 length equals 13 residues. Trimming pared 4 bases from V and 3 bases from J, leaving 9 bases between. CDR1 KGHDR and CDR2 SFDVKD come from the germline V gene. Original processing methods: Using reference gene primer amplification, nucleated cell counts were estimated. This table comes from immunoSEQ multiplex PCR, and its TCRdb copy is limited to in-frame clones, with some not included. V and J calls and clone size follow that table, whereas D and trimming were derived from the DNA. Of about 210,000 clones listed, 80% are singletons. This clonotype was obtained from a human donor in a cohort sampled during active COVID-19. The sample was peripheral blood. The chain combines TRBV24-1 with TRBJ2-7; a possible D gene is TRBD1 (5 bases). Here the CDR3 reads CATSETDSYEQYF. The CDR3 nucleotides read TGTGCCACCAGTGAAACCGACAGCTACGAGCAGTACTTC.